The sequence of this T cell receptor (beta chain) was determined in a study of tumor-infiltrating lymphocytes in localized non-small cell lung cancer. Study details: Some samples were collected after neoadjuvant chemotherapy; smokers, never-smokers and several histologies were included.

Study conclusions and caveats: Higher tumor T cell infiltration than in uninvolved lung was supported by TCRbeta sequencing.

Libraries were prepared by immunoSEQ multiplex PCR; TCRdb keeps only in-frame clonotypes and omits some of them. This table holds about 24,000 clones, approximately 64% found once. Worth noting for this clone: What it binds is unknown.

The clonotype comes from a human donor with non-small cell lung cancer. Input material: lung tumor tissue.

This chain's CDR3 is CASSAGAENYGYTF. The CDR3 DNA reads TGTGCCAGTAGTGCAGGGGCAGAGAACTATGGCTACACCTTC. The chain has TRBV19 and TRBJ1-2, with a tentative D call TRBD1 (6 bases). The germline V and J ends were trimmed by 5 bases and 2 bases, with 12 bases remaining between them. Germline values: CDR1 LNHDA, CDR2 SQIVND (reference sequence). CDR3 size: 14 residues. The full variable domain, rest sourced from reference TRBV19 and TRBJ1-2, is DGGITQSPKYLFRKEGQNVTLSCEQNLNHDAMYWYRQDPGQGLRLIYYSQIVNDFQKGDIAEGYSVSREKKESFPLTVTSAQKNPTAFYLCASSAGAENYGYTFGSGTRLTVV.